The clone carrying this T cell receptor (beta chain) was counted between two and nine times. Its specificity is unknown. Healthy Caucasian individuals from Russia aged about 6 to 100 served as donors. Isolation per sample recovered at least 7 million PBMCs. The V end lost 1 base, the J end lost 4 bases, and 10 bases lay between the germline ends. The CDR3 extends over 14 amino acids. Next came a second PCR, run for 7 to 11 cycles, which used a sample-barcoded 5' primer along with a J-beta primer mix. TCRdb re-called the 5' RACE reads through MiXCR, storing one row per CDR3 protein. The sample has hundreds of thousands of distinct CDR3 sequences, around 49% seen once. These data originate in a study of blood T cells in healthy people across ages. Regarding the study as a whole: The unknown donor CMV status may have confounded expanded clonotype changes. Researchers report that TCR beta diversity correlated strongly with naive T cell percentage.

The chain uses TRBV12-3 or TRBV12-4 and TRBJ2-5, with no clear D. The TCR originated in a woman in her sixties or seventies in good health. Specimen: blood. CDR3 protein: CASSLGTQRETQYF. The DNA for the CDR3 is TGTGCCAGCAGTTTAGGGACCCAACGAGAGACCCAGTACTTC.